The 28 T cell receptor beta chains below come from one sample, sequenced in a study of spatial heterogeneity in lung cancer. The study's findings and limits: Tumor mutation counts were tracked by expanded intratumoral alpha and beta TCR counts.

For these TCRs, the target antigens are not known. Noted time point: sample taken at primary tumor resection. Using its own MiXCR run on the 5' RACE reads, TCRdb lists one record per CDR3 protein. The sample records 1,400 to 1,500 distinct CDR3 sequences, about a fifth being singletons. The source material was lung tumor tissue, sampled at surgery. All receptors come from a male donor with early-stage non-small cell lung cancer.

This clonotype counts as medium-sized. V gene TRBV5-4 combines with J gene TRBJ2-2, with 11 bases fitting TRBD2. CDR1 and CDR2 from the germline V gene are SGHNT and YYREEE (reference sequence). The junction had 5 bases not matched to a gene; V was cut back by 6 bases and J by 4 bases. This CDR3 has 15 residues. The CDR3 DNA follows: TGTGCCAGCACCGTAGGGACTAGCGGCACCGGGGAGCTGTTTTTT. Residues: CASTVGTSGTGELFF.

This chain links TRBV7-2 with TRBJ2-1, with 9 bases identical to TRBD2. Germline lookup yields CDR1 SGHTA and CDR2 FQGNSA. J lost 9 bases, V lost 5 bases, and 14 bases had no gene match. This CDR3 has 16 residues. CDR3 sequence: CASSAGPGGGAGEQFF. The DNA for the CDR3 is TGTGCCAGCAGCGCCGGTCCTGGCGGGGGGGCAGGTGAGCAGTTCTTC. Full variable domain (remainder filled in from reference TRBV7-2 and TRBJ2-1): GAGVSQSPSNKVTEKGKDVELRCDPISGHTALYWYRQSLGQGLEFLIYFQGNSAPDKSGLPSDRFSAERTGGSVSTLTIQRTQQEDSAVYLCASSAGPGGGAGEQFFGPGTRLTVL.

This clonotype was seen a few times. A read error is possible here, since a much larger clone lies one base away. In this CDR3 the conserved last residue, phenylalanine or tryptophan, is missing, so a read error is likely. CDR3 region: CASRTYSNQPQHL. CDR3 bases: TGTGCCAGCAGAACCTATAGCAATCAGCCCCAGCATTTA. The V gene is TRBV6-2 or TRBV6-3, the J gene TRBJ1-5, with D uncertain. Looked up from germline, CDR1 is MNHEY and CDR2 is SVGEGT. CDR3 length equals 13 residues. The germline V and J ends were trimmed by 6 bases and 0 bases, with 6 bases remaining between them.

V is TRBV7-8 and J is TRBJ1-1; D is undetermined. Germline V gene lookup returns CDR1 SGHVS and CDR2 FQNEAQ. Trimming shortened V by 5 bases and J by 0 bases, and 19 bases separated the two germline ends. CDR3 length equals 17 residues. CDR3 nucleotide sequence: TGTGCCAGCAGCCCAATGATGGCTCCTCACATGAACACTGAAGCTTTCTTT. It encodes CASSPMMAPHMNTEAFF.

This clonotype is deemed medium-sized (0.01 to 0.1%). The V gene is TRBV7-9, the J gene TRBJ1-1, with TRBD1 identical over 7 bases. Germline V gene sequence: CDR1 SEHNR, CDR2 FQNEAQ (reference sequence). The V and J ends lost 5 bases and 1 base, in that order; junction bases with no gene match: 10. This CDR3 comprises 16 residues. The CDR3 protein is CASSPQGGYQNTEAFF. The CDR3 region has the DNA TGTGCCAGCAGCCCCCAGGGGGGATACCAGAACACTGAAGCTTTCTTT.

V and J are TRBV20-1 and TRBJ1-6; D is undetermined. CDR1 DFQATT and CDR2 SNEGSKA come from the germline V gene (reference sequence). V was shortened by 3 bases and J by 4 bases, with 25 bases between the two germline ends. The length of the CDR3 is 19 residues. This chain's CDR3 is CSASALLPFQESYNSPLHF. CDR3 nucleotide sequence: TGCAGTGCTAGCGCTTTACTTCCATTTCAGGAATCGTATAATTCACCCCTCCACTTT.

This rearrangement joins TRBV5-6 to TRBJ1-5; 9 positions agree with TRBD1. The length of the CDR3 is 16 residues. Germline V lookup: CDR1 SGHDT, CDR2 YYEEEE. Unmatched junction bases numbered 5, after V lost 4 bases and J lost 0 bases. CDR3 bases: TGTGCCAGCAGCAGACGACAGGGGGGTAGCAATCAGCCCCAGCATTTT. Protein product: CASSRRQGGSNQPQHF.

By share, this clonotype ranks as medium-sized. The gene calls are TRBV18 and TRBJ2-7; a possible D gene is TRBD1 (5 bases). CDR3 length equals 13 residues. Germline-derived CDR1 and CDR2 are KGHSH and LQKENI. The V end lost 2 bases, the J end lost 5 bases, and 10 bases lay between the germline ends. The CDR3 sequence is CASSPGAGNEQYF. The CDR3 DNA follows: TGTGCCAGCTCACCAGGGGCAGGGAACGAGCAGTACTTC.

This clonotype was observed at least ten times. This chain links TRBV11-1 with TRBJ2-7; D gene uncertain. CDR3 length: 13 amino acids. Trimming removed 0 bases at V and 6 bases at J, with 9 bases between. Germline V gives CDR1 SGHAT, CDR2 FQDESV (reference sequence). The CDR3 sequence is CASSLAPNLEQYF. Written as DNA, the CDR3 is TGTGCCAGCAGCTTAGCCCCGAATCTCGAGCAGTACTTC.

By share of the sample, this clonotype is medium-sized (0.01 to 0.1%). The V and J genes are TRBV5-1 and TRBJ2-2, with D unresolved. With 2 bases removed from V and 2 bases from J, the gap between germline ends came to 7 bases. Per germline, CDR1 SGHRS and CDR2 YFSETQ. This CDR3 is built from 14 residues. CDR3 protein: CASSFSDNTGELFF. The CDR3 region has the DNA TGCGCCAGCAGCTTTTCAGACAACACCGGGGAGCTGTTTTTT.

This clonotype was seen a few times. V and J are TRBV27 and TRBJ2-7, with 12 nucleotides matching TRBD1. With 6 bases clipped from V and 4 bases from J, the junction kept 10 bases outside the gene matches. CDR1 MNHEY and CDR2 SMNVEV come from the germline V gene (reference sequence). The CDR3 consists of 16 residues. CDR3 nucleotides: TGTGCCAGCAGCTTCACTGGGACAGGGGGCAGGTACGAGCAGTACTTC. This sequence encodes CASSFTGTGGRYEQYF.

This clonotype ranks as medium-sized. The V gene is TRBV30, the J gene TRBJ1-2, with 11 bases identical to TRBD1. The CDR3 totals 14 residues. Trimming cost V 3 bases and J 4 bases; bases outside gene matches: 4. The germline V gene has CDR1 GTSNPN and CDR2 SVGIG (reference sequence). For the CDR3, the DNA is TGTGCCTGGAGCCCAGGACAGGGGGCCTATGGCTACACCTTC. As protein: CAWSPGQGAYGYTF.

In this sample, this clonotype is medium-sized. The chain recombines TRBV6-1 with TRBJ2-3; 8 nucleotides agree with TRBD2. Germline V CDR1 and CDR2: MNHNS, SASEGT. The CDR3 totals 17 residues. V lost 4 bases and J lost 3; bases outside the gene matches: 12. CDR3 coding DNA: TGTGCCAGCAGTGCCCCCAGGCCCGGGAGGGCGACAGATACGCAGTATTTT. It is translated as CASSAPRPGRATDTQYF.

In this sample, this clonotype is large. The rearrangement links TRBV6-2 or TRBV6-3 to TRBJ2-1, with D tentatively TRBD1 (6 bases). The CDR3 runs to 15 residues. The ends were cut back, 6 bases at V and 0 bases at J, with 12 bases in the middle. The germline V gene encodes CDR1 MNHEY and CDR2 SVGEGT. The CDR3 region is CASSIRDNSYNEQFF. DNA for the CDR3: TGTGCCAGCAGCATCCGGGACAACTCCTACAATGAGCAGTTCTTC.

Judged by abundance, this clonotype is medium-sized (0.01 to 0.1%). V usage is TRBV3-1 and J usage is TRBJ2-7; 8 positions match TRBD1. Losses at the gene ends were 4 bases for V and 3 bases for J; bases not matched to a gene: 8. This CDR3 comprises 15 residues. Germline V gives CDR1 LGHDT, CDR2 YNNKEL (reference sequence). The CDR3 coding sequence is TGTGCCAGCAGCCCCGGGCTCAGGGGGCTCTACGAGCAGTACTTC. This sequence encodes CASSPGLRGLYEQYF.

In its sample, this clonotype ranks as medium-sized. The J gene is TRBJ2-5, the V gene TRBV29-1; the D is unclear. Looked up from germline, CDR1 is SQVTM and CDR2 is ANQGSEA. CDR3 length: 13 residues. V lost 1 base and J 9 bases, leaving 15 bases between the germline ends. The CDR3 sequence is CSVEVARLEAQYF. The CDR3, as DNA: TGCAGCGTTGAAGTTGCCAGACTTGAGGCCCAGTACTTC.

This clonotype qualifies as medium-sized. The CDR3 reads CASSTGNTGTEAFF. The DNA for the CDR3 is TGCGCCAGCAGTACAGGGAACACGGGCACTGAAGCTTTCTTT. This chain links TRBV5-1 with TRBJ1-1, with a weak D call TRBD1 (6 bases). This CDR3 has 14 residues. The germline CDR1 and CDR2 sequences are SGHRS and YFSETQ. With 5 bases removed from V and 4 bases from J, the gap between germline ends came to 15 bases.

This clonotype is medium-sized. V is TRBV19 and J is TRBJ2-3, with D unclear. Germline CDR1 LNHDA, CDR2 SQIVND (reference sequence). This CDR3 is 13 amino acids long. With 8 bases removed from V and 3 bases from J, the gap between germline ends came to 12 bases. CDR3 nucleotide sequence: TGTGCCAGTTCTATTGGGCAGACAGATACGCAGTATTTT. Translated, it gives CASSIGQTDTQYF.

The CDR3 DNA follows: TGTGCCAGCAGTCCAGGGACGGGTTACAATGAGCAGTTCTTC. Translation: CASSPGTGYNEQFF. The V and J genes are TRBV27 and TRBJ2-1; D assignment may be TRBD1 or TRBD2 (5 bases each). Per germline, CDR1 MNHEY and CDR2 SMNVEV (reference sequence). This CDR3 has 14 amino acids. Trimming removed 5 bases from V and 4 bases from J, with 12 bases in between.

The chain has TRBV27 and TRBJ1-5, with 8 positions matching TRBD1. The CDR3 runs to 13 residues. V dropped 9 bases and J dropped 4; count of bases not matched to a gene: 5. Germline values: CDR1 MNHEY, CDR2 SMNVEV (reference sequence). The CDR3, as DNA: TGTGCCAGTCGGACAGGGTCGAATCAGCCCCAGCATTTT. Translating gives CASRTGSNQPQHF.

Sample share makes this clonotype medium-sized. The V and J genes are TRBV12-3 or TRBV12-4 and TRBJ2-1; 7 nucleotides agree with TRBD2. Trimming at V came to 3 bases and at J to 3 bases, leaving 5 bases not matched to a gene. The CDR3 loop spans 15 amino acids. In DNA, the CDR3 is TGTGCCAGCAGTTTGGGGGGAGGGCTCTACAATGAGCAGTTCTTC. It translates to CASSLGGGLYNEQFF.

The CDR3 reads CASGAFSTGELFF. Here the CDR3 DNA reads TGTGCCAGCGGGGCATTCAGCACCGGGGAGCTGTTTTTT. The chain couples TRBV28 to TRBJ2-2; D possibly corresponds to TRBD1 (5 bases). This CDR3 contains 13 residues. Germline CDR1 reads MDHEN; CDR2 reads SYDVKM. The V end was cut by 8 bases, the J end by 4 bases, with 11 bases between.

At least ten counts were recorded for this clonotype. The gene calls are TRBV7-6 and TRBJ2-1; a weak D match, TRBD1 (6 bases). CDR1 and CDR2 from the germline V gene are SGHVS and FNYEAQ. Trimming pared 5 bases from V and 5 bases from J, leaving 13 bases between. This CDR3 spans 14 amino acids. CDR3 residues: CASSISTGHNEQFF. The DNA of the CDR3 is TGTGCCAGCAGCATCTCGACAGGACACAATGAGCAGTTCTTC. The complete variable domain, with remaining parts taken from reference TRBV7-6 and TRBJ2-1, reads GAGVSQSPRYKVTKRGQDVALRCDPISGHVSLYWYRQALGQGPEFLTYFNYEAQQDKSGLPNDRFSAERPEGSISTLTIQRTEQRDSAMYRCASSISTGHNEQFFGPGTRLTVL.

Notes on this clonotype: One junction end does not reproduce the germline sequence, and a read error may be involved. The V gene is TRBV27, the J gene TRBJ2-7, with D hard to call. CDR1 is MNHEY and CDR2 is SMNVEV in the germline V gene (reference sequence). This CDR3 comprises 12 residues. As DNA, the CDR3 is TGTACCAGCAGTCCGGGCTCCTACGAGCAGTACTTC. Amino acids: CTSSPGSYEQYF.

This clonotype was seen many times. In DNA, the CDR3 is TGTGCCAGCAGCCAGACCAGCGGGGGGGCAGGTCCGTACAATGAGCAGTTCTTC. Translated, it gives CASSQTSGGAGPYNEQFF. The chain carries TRBV7-6 and TRBJ2-1; 10 bases fit TRBD2. The CDR3 covers 18 residues. Looked up from germline, CDR1 is SGHVS and CDR2 is FNYEAQ. Germline trimming cut 5 bases from V and 4 bases from J; bases unmatched to any gene: 14.

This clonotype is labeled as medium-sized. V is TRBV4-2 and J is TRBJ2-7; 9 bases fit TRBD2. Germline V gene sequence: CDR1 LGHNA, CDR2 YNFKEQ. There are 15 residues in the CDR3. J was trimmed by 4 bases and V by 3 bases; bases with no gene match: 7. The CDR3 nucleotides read TGTGCCAGCAGCCAGAGCGGGGGGCCTCAGTACGAGCAGTACTTC. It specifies CASSQSGGPQYEQYF.

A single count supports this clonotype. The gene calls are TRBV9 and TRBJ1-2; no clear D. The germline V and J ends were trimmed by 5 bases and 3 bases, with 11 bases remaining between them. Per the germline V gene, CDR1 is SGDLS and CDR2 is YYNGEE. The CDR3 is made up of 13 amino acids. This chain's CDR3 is CASSTGLHYGYTF. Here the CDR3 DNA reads TGTGCCAGCAGTACCGGGTTGCACTATGGCTACACCTTC. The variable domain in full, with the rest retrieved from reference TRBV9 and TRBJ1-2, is DSGVTQTPKHLITATGQRVTLRCSPRSGDLSVYWYQQSLDQGLQFLIQYYNGEERAKGNILERFSAQQFPDLHSELNLSSLELGDSALYFCASSTGLHYGYTFGSGTRLTVV.

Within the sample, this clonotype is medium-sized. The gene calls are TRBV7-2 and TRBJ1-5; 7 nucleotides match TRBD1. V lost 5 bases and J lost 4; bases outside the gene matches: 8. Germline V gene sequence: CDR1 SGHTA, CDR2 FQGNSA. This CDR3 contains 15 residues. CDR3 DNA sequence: TGTGCCAGCAGCAGAGGACAGGTCCTAAATCAGCCCCAGCATTTT. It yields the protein CASSRGQVLNQPQHF.